The clone carrying this TCR beta chain has at least ten counts. This specimen belongs to a study of T cell repertoires in cytomegalovirus infection. TCRdb itself ran the reads through MiXCR, one entry per CDR3 protein. Of about 260,000 distinct CDR3 sequences detected, roughly an eighth appear once; the ten largest clones hold roughly 8.7%. Germline CDR1 reads DFQATT; CDR2 reads SNEGSKA (reference sequence). The CDR3 extends over 14 amino acids. The junction had 9 bases not matched to a gene; V was cut back by 6 bases and J by 7 bases. The receptor was derived from a human donor in good health (CMV status not recorded). Some clones in this sample may be carry-over from other donors' samples. The chain couples TRBV20-1 to TRBJ2-3; the match to TRBD2 covers 11 bases. Material: PBMCs. The chain's CDR3 is CSALLAGGIYTQYF. In nucleotides, the CDR3 is TGCAGTGCCCTGCTAGCGGGAGGAATATATACGCAGTATTTT.